This is a list of T cell receptor beta chains from one sample in a study of T cells in Graves' hyperthyroidism and ophthalmopathy. Using its own MiXCR run on the multiplex PCR reads, TCRdb lists one record per CDR3 protein. The table lists about 770,000 distinct CDR3 sequences, 18% of them singletons. The sequenced sample was blood. These receptors were collected from a woman between 50 and 59 years old with Graves' hyperthyroidism that later progressed to Graves' ophthalmopathy. Each CDR3 is given with its conserved first and last residue. D genes are given only for firm matches. Not every row has a clone size; where given, it reads once, few, many or a size class.

j_call v_call d_call clone_size cdr3_nt cdr3_aa
TRBJ2-7 TRBV20-1 TRBD2 few TGCAGTGCCCCCGGGACTAGTGTCTCCGAGCAGTACTTC CSAPGTSVSEQYF
TRBJ2-2 TRBV6-2/TRBV6-3 TRBD1 few TGTGCCGCCCTCAAGGGGTGGGAGACAGGGCTTCCCGGGGAGCTGTTTTTT CAALKGWETGLPGELFF
TRBJ1-1 TRBV5-1 TRBD1 few TGCGCCAGCGGGATACAGGGGGAGACTGAAGCTTTCTTT CASGIQGETEAFF
TRBJ2-1 TRBV7-2 TRBD2 - TGTGCCAGCAGCTTAGGAGCGGGGGGTTTGAGATCCTACAATGAGCAGTTCTTC CASSLGAGGLRSYNEQFF
TRBJ1-2 TRBV20-1 - few TGCAGTGCCTCGGGGGGGGCATATGGCTACACCTTC CSASGGAYGYTF
TRBJ1-6 TRBV10-2 TRBD1 few TGCGCCAGCAGTGAAACCGGGGGACAGGGCAATTCACCCCTCCACTTT CASSETGGQGNSPLHF
TRBJ2-3 TRBV3-1 TRBD2 many TGTGCCAGCAGCCGACTAGCGGGGGGAGGCACAGATACGCAGTATTTT CASSRLAGGGTDTQYF
TRBJ2-1 TRBV2 TRBD2 many TGTGCCAGCAAGCCGGGACTAGCGGGGTCCTACAATGAGCAGTTCTTC CASKPGLAGSYNEQFF
TRBJ2-2 TRBV11-3 TRBD2 many TGTGCCAGCAGCCCTACCGTGGACGGGGGGATAACCGGGGAGCTGTTTTTT CASSPTVDGGITGELFF
TRBJ2-1 TRBV30 TRBD1 - TGTGCCTGGAGTACCGGACAGGGGGTCAATGAGCAGTTCTTC CAWSTGQGVNEQFF
TRBJ1-4 TRBV2 - many TGTGCCAGCAGTGGCAGGGTGACTAATGAAAAACTGTTTTTT CASSGRVTNEKLFF
TRBJ1-1 TRBV9 TRBD1 - TGTGCCAGCAGCGTAGGGGGGACAGGGGGCAAGCCTGAAGCTTTCTTT CASSVGGTGGKPEAFF
TRBJ1-1 TRBV5-6 TRBD1 many TGTGCCAGCAGCTATGACAGGGAGGGCACTGAAGCTTTCTTT CASSYDREGTEAFF
TRBJ2-7 TRBV29-1 - - TGCAGCGTTGAAGACTCGGACCAGTACGATACCTACGAGCAGTACTTC CSVEDSDQYDTYEQYF
TRBJ1-3 TRBV7-6 - few TGTGCCAGCAGCCCCTTACAGGGTACTGGAAACACCATATATTTT CASSPLQGTGNTIYF
TRBJ1-1 TRBV19 - many TGTGCCAGTAGTATACCCCTGGTCGGGACTGAAGCTTTCTTT CASSIPLVGTEAFF
TRBJ1-2 TRBV3-1 - - TGTGCCAGCAGCCAAGGTACCTCTTGGACTGGCTACACCTTC CASSQGTSWTGYTF
TRBJ2-1 TRBV12-5 TRBD2 - TGTGCTAGTGGTTTGGTCCGTAGTAGCGGGGGATCCTACAATGAGCGGTTCTTC CASGLVRSSGGSYNERFF
TRBJ1-2 TRBV7-9 - - TGTGCCAGCAGCTTAAGTGCCGGTACTAACTATGGCTACACCTTC CASSLSAGTNYGYTF
TRBJ2-6 TRBV10-3 - - TGTGCCCCAAAGAGAGGGCGCTCTGGGGCCAACGTCCTGACTTTC CAPKRGRSGANVLTF
TRBJ2-7 TRBV6-1 - - TGTGCCAGCAGTGTGGGGGAGCCCTACGAGCAGTACTTC CASSVGEPYEQYF
TRBJ1-1 TRBV20-1 - many TGCAGTGCCCACTTATTCGGACAACCAAACACTGAAGCTTTCTTT CSAHLFGQPNTEAFF
TRBJ2-7 TRBV9 - many TGTGCCAGCAGCCCTGACCCCTCTTCTGTCGAGCAGTACTTC CASSPDPSSVEQYF
TRBJ2-3 TRBV3-1 TRBD2 few TGTGCCAGCAGCCACACTAGCGGGGGGGACACAGATACGCAGTATTTT CASSHTSGGDTDTQYF
TRBJ2-2 TRBV25-1 - few TGTGCCAGCAGTGAACGGACAGAAAACACCGGGGAGCTGTTTTTT CASSERTENTGELFF
TRBJ2-3 TRBV6-2/TRBV6-3 TRBD2 - TGTGCCAGCAGTTTTACATGGACTAGCCCAGATACGCAGTATTTT CASSFTWTSPDTQYF